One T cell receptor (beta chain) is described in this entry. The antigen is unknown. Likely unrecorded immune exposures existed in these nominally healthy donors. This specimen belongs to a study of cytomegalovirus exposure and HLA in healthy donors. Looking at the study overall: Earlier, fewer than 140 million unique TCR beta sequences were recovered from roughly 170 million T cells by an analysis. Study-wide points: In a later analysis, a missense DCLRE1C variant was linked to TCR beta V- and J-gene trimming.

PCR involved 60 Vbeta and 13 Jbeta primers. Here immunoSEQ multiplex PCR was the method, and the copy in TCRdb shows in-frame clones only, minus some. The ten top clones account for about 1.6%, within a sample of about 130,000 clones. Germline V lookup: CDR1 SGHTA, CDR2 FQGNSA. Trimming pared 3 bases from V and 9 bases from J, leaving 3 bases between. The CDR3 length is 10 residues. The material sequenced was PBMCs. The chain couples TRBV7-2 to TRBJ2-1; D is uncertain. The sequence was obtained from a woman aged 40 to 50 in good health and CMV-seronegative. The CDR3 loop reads CASSFVEQFF. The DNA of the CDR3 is TGTGCCAGCAGCTTCGTTGAGCAGTTCTTC.